The 24 T cell receptor beta chains in this list originate from one sample, sequenced in a study of blood T cell repertoires in COVID-19. Profiled with immunoSEQ multiplex PCR; TCRdb holds only in-frame clones, not every one. The table has about 300,000 clones, 85% to 90% seen once. Material for sequencing was peripheral blood. The receptors derive from a woman aged 45-65 years with COVID-19, enrolled during active disease.

The genes are TRBV5-4 and TRBJ1-2; 7 bases fit TRBD1. The CDR3 is 16 amino acids. Trimming removed 3 bases from V and 3 bases from J; junction bases left unmatched: 11. The germline V gene has CDR1 SGHNT and CDR2 YYREEE (reference sequence). Here the CDR3 reads CASSSRRGAWYYGYTF. CDR3 nucleotides: TGTGCCAGCAGCTCCCGCAGGGGGGCATGGTACTATGGCTACACCTTC.

The chain couples TRBV11-3 to TRBJ2-1, with TRBD2 identical over 10 bases. The V gene end was trimmed by 3 bases and the J gene end by 6 bases; junction bases not matched to a gene: 5. CDR1 SGHNT and CDR2 YENEEA come from the germline V gene. The CDR3 is 15 residues long. The CDR3, as DNA: TGTGCCAGCAGCTTCTCAGCGGGAGGGGGCAATGAGCAGTTCTTC. Translating it yields CASSFSAGGGNEQFF.

This chain uses TRBV5-4 with TRBJ2-5, with 15 bases identical to TRBD2. Trimming took 4 bases from V and 2 from J; bases not matched to a gene: 3. CDR3 size: 16 residues. Germline CDR1 and CDR2: SGHNT and YYREEE (reference sequence). The CDR3 sequence: CASSRGLAGGQETQYF. In DNA form, the CDR3 reads TGTGCCAGCAGCAGGGGACTAGCGGGAGGACAAGAGACCCAGTACTTC.

The V and J genes are TRBV4-2 and TRBJ2-7; no reliable D call. The V gene lost 0 bases and the J gene lost 0 bases, with 6 bases spanning the gap. The CDR3 consists of 14 residues. Looked up from germline, CDR1 is LGHNA and CDR2 is YNFKEQ. This CDR3 reads CASSQDVYSYEQYF. The CDR3 DNA follows: TGTGCCAGCAGCCAAGATGTCTACTCCTACGAGCAGTACTTC.

The chain recombines TRBV19 with TRBJ1-4; D not resolved. The germline V gene encodes CDR1 LNHDA and CDR2 SQIVND (reference sequence). Between the trimmed V and J ends, which lost 1 base and 3 bases, there was a span of 9 bases. The CDR3 is 15 residues long. CDR3 DNA sequence: TGTGCCAGTAGTATAGGGACTATGGCTAATGAAAAACTGTTTTTT. This encodes CASSIGTMANEKLFF.

This chain connects TRBV2 to TRBJ2-4, with D perhaps TRBD1 (5 bases). Germline-derived CDR1 and CDR2 are SNHLY and FYNNEI. Trimming left V 8 bases short and J 5 bases short, with 13 bases between. The CDR3 is made up of 13 amino acids. CDR3 amino acids: CASRGRAQNIQYF. In DNA form, the CDR3 reads TGTGCCAGCCGTGGCAGGGCCCAAAACATTCAGTACTTC.

The rearrangement links TRBV27 to TRBJ2-1; TRBD1 agrees at 7 bases. The germline V gene has CDR1 MNHEY and CDR2 SMNVEV (reference sequence). V shed 3 bases and J 5 bases; nucleotides not matched to a gene: 1. The CDR3 is made up of 13 amino acids. The CDR3: CASSLGQHNEQFF. CDR3 nucleotides: TGTGCCAGCAGTTTGGGACAGCACAATGAGCAGTTCTTC.

In DNA form, the CDR3 reads TGTGCCAGCAGTCCTGGCCCGAATCAGCCCCAGCATTTT. This sequence encodes CASSPGPNQPQHF. The chain recombines TRBV6-5 with TRBJ1-5; the D is unclear. With 5 bases removed from V and 4 bases from J, the gap between germline ends came to 9 bases. Germline CDR1 and CDR2: MNHEY and SVGAGI. This CDR3 comprises 13 residues.

V is TRBV7-9 and J is TRBJ2-2, with 16 bases aligning to TRBD2. Unmatched junction bases numbered 1, after V lost 3 bases and J lost 6 bases. This CDR3 contains 16 residues. Germline-derived CDR1 and CDR2 are SEHNR and FQNEAQ (reference sequence). The CDR3, as DNA: TGTGCCAGCAGCTTGGGACTAGCGGGAGGGCCCGGGGAGCTGTTTTTT. This encodes CASSLGLAGGPGELFF.

This clone was found once. The chain recombines TRBV19 with TRBJ1-5; 8 bases fit TRBD1. The CDR3 sequence is 16 residues long. Germline assignment: CDR1 LNHDA and CDR2 SQIVND (reference sequence). Trimming removed 5 bases from V and 3 bases from J; junction bases left unmatched: 9. The CDR3 region is CASSFTDRGSNQPQHF. The CDR3 region has the DNA TGTGCCAGTAGTTTCACTGACAGGGGATCCAATCAGCCCCAGCATTTT.

The CDR3 loop reads CAWSWDSYNEQFF. The CDR3 DNA follows: TGTGCCTGGAGTTGGGACAGTTACAATGAGCAGTTCTTC. The chain recombines TRBV30 with TRBJ2-1; TRBD1 agrees at 7 bases. The CDR3 sequence is 13 residues long. CDR1 GTSNPN and CDR2 SVGIG come from the germline V gene (reference sequence). Losses at the gene ends were 2 bases for V and 4 bases for J; bases not matched to a gene: 2.

V gene TRBV6-5 combines with J gene TRBJ2-3; D is unclear. This CDR3 has 15 residues. Germline V gene sequence: CDR1 MNHEY, CDR2 SVGAGI. The V end lost 2 bases, the J end lost 2 bases, and 11 bases lay between the germline ends. CDR3 region: CASSYVNSNTDTQYF. CDR3 nucleotide sequence: TGTGCCAGCAGTTACGTGAACAGCAACACAGATACGCAGTATTTT.

The CDR3 spells CASRASGPNKNRFF. CDR3 coding DNA: TGTGCCAGCAGGGCTAGCGGGCCTAACAAGAATAGGTTCTTC. The V call is TRBV6-6, the J call TRBJ2-1; the match to TRBD2 covers 8 bases. The germline gives CDR1 MNHNY, CDR2 SVGAGI (reference sequence). The length of the CDR3 is 14 residues. V was pared by 6 bases and J by 15 bases, with 16 bases of the junction left unmatched.

The V gene is TRBV4-1, the J gene TRBJ1-2, with TRBD1 matching over 8 bases. The germline V gene encodes CDR1 MGHRA and CDR2 YSYEKL. Trimming at V came to 0 bases and at J to 2 bases, leaving 8 bases not matched to a gene. The CDR3 runs to 17 residues. CDR3 DNA: TGCGCCAGCAGCCAAGATAACCGCGGACAGGGAAACTATGGCTACACCTTC. This gives the protein CASSQDNRGQGNYGYTF.

The chain is built from TRBV7-8 and TRBJ2-5; no clear D gene. The CDR3 has 16 residues. The V end was cut by 4 bases, the J end by 1 base, with 16 bases between. CDR1 and CDR2 from the germline V gene are SGHVS and FQNEAQ. DNA for the CDR3: TGTGCCAGCAGCTACACCCTCGGGTTTGGCCAAGAGACCCAGTACTTC. Protein sequence: CASSYTLGFGQETQYF.

This chain joins TRBV9 and TRBJ1-1; TRBD1 matches at 7 bases. Per germline, CDR1 SGDLS and CDR2 YYNGEE. Losses at the gene ends were 4 bases for V and 7 bases for J; bases not matched to a gene: 10. The CDR3 length is 14 residues. This chain's CDR3 is CASSPSNRGREAFF. Here the CDR3 DNA reads TGTGCCAGCAGCCCATCCAACAGGGGCCGTGAAGCTTTCTTT.

The CDR3 spells CASSLERGPLSYEQYF. The CDR3 region has the DNA TGTGCCAGCAGCTTAGAGAGGGGGCCCCTTAGCTACGAGCAGTACTTC. The gene calls are TRBV7-9 and TRBJ2-7; 7 bases are a match to TRBD1. V gave up 1 base and J gave up 3 bases; unmatched junction bases: 9. Germline CDR1 is SEHNR and CDR2 is FQNEAQ (reference sequence). This CDR3 is 16 amino acids long.

This clone was seen repeatedly, ten times or more. The chain couples TRBV4-1 to TRBJ2-4, with 8 bases aligning to TRBD2. This CDR3 has 15 residues. CDR1 and CDR2 from the germline V gene are MGHRA and YSYEKL. With V trimmed by 0 bases and J by 9 bases, 7 bases remained unmatched. The CDR3 DNA sequence: TGCGCCAGCAGCCAAGATCCGACTAGCGTGAGCATTCAGTACTTC. It is translated as CASSQDPTSVSIQYF.

A single count supports this clone. This chain links TRBV9 with TRBJ1-1, with 7 bases aligning to TRBD1. The V and J ends lost 5 bases and 0 bases, in that order; junction bases with no gene match: 16. This CDR3 region has 18 residues. Germline V gene sequence: CDR1 SGDLS, CDR2 YYNGEE. The CDR3 protein is CASSHKRGQLGVNTEAFF. For the CDR3, the DNA is TGTGCCAGCAGTCACAAGAGGGGGCAGCTGGGCGTGAACACTGAAGCTTTCTTT.

The rearrangement joins TRBV19 to TRBJ2-1; TRBD2 might be the D (5 bases). V was trimmed by 5 bases and J by 10 bases, leaving 9 bases between them. This CDR3 region has 11 residues. Germline V gene lookup returns CDR1 LNHDA and CDR2 SQIVND (reference sequence). CDR3 bases: TGTGCCAGTAGTCGAGGGCCAGAGCAGTTCTTC. Translated: CASSRGPEQFF.

The V gene is TRBV19, the J gene TRBJ2-7; possibly TRBD1 for D (6 bases). V shed 7 bases and J shed 1 base, with 14 bases lying between them. CDR1 and CDR2 (germline): LNHDA, SQIVND (reference sequence). The CDR3 is 14 amino acids. The CDR3 nucleotides read TGTGCCAGTAAAATAACAGGGATGTCCTACGAGCAGTACTTC. It is translated as CASKITGMSYEQYF.

This sequence joins TRBV28 and TRBJ1-2, with a tentative D call TRBD1 (5 bases). V shed 5 bases and J shed 4 bases, with 11 bases lying between them. CDR3 length: 13 residues. Germline V gives CDR1 MDHEN, CDR2 SYDVKM. The chain's CDR3 is CASSQGLLYGYTF. CDR3 DNA sequence: TGTGCCAGCAGTCAGGGCCTACTCTATGGCTACACCTTC.

The V gene is TRBV9, the J gene TRBJ1-2, with D hard to call. Germline assignment: CDR1 SGDLS and CDR2 YYNGEE. The V and J ends lost 0 bases and 2 bases respectively, with 8 bases between them. The CDR3 length is 14 residues. This chain's CDR3 is CASSVALENYGYTF. The CDR3 coding sequence is TGTGCCAGCAGCGTAGCACTGGAGAACTATGGCTACACCTTC.

The CDR3 reads CASSARTTIADTQYF. Here the CDR3 DNA reads TGTGCCAGCAGTGCCAGGACTACCATCGCAGATACGCAGTATTTT. The rearrangement uses TRBV2 and TRBJ2-3; possibly TRBD2 for D (6 bases). CDR3 length: 15 residues. The germline V gene encodes CDR1 SNHLY and CDR2 FYNNEI. The ends were cut back, 4 bases at V and 4 bases at J, with 15 bases in the middle. The full variable domain, rest sourced from reference TRBV2 and TRBJ2-3, is EPEVTQTPSHQVTQMGQEVILRCVPISNHLYFYWYRQILGQKVEFLVSFYNNEISEKSEIFDDQFSVERPDGSNFTLKIRSTKLEDSAMYFCASSARTTIADTQYFGPGTRLTVL.